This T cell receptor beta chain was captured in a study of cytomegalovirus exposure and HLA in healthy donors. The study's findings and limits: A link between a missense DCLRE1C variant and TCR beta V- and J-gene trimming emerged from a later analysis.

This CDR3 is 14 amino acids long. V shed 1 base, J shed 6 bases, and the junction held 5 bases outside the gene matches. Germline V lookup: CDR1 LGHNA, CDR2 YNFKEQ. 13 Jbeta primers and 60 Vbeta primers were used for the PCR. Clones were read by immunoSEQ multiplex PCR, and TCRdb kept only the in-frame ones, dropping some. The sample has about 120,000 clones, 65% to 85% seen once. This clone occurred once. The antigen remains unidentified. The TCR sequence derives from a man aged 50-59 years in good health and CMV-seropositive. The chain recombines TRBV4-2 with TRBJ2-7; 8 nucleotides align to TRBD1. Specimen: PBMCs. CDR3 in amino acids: CASSQADRDPEQYF. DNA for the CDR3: TGTGCCAGCAGCCAAGCGGACAGGGACCCCGAGCAGTACTTC.